This TCR beta chain came from a study of identical twins. Healthy Caucasians alone served as donors. MiXCR was run by TCRdb on the 5' RACE reads, yielding one entry per CDR3 protein. This sample carries a few hundred thousand distinct CDR3 sequences, roughly 9.7% of them seen once, and the ten largest clones take roughly 7%. Findings and caveats of the study: The authors drew conclusions from cross-sectional statistical analysis rather than following the same donors.

This clonotype was observed a few times. Its antigen remains unknown. Per germline, CDR1 SEHNR and CDR2 FQNEAQ (reference sequence). V was trimmed by 0 bases and J by 0 bases, leaving 12 bases between them. This CDR3 has 16 amino acids. The sample was also reused in another study, on yellow fever vaccine responses in identical twins.

Sample: CD8+ T cells sorted from blood. The TCR sequence derives from a woman aged 18 to 35 in good health. The chain links TRBV7-9 to TRBJ2-7; a weak D match, TRBD1 (5 bases). The CDR3 loop reads CASSLAKTGASYEQYF. The DNA for the CDR3 is TGTGCCAGCAGCTTAGCGAAGACTGGGGCCTCCTACGAGCAGTACTTC.